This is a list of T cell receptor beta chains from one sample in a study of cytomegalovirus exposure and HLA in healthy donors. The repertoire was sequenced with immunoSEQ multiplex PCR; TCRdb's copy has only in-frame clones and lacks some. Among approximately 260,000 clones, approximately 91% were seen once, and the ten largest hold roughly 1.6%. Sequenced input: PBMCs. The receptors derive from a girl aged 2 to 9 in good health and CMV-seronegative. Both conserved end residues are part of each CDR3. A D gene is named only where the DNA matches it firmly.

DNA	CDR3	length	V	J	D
TGTGCCAGCAGGACAGGGTCCTACGAGCAGTACTTC	CASRTGSYEQYF	12	TRBV6-6	TRBJ2-7	TRBD1
TGTGCCAGCAGCTTCCCGGGACAGCGCGTGGATGGCTACACCTTC	CASSFPGQRVDGYTF	15	TRBV11-1	TRBJ1-2	TRBD1
TGTGCCAGCACGAGACTAGCGGGAGGCGGCACCGGGGAGCTGTTTTTT	CASTRLAGGGTGELFF	16	TRBV7-6	TRBJ2-2	TRBD2
TGTGCCAGCAGCTTGGCAGCGGGTAATGAAAAACTGTTTTTT	CASSLAAGNEKLFF	14	TRBV5-4	TRBJ1-4	-
TGTGCCAGTGGCTTCGGGACTAGCCAGTACTTC	CASGFGTSQYF	11	TRBV25-1	TRBJ2-4	TRBD2
TGTGCCAGCAGCTTAGCGTTGGGGCAGGGAAGCACAGATACGCAGTATTTT	CASSLALGQGSTDTQYF	17	TRBV7-9	TRBJ2-3	-
TGTGCCAGTCGGGACAGGGGGCTCTACGAGCAGTACTTC	CASRDRGLYEQYF	13	TRBV28	TRBJ2-7	TRBD1
TGTGCCAGCTCACCAACGCCCTTCGGGGAGAACCAAGAGACCCAGTACTTC	CASSPTPFGENQETQYF	17	TRBV18	TRBJ2-5	-
TGTGCCAGCAGCGTTTTTGACCGGGGGGGCACAGATACGCAGTATTTT	CASSVFDRGGTDTQYF	16	TRBV9	TRBJ2-3	TRBD2
TGCAGCGTGACTACAGGGACCACTGAAGCTTTCTTT	CSVTTGTTEAFF	12	TRBV29-1	TRBJ1-1	-
TGTGCCAGTACTTGGACAGGGTCTAACTATGGCTACACCTTC	CASTWTGSNYGYTF	14	TRBV19	TRBJ1-2	TRBD1
TGCGCCAGCAGCCAACAAGTAGCGGGAGGGATGGAGACCCAGTACTTC	CASSQQVAGGMETQYF	16	TRBV4-1	TRBJ2-5	TRBD2